The subject of this entry is one T cell receptor beta chain. The data derive from a study of control samples from healthy donors and cancer patients. Libraries were prepared by immunoSEQ multiplex PCR; TCRdb keeps only in-frame clonotypes and omits some of them. The sample lists 40,000 to 50,000 clones; over 80% were seen once. Germline lookup yields CDR1 SGHDT and CDR2 YYEEEE. The V gene end was trimmed by 5 bases and the J gene end by 8 bases; junction bases not matched to a gene: 4. The CDR3 is made up of 13 amino acids. The sample was blood. This receptor was obtained from a man aged 60-69 years in good health. V usage is TRBV5-6 and J usage is TRBJ2-1; 10 bases align to TRBD2. The CDR3 is CASSPGTSDEQFF. In DNA form, the CDR3 reads TGTGCCAGCAGTCCCGGGACTAGCGATGAGCAGTTCTTC.